One and the same sample provided the 8 T cell receptor beta chains below, sequenced in a study of blood T cells in healthy people across ages. Together with a sample-barcoded 5' primer, a J-beta primer mix was included in a second PCR lasting roughly 7 to 11 cycles. TCRdb re-called the 5' RACE reads through MiXCR, storing one row per CDR3 protein. The top ten hold approximately 10% of the sample, which has under 2 million distinct CDR3 sequences, about 31% seen once. The source material was blood. These TCRs come from a woman aged 25 to 39 in good health.

The chain joins TRBV4-2 to TRBJ2-5, with D unclear. V lost 0 bases, J lost 5 bases, and 10 bases lay in between. The CDR3 sequence is 14 residues long. Germline V gene data show CDR1 as LGHNA and CDR2 as YNFKEQ. CDR3 in DNA: TGTGCCAGCAGCCAAGAGCCGCTCGGGGAGACCCAGTACTTC. Translating gives CASSQEPLGETQYF.

This clonotype was seen a handful of times. The chain is built from TRBV5-1 and TRBJ2-1; D may correspond to TRBD1 or TRBD2 (6 bases each). V was shortened by 2 bases and J by 5 bases, with 23 bases between the two germline ends. CDR1 is SGHRS and CDR2 is YFSETQ in the germline V gene. This CDR3 spans 18 amino acids. The CDR3 bases are TGCGCCAGCAGCTTATTAATAATCGAGACAGGAGGGGACAATGAGCAGTTCTTC. Translation gives CASSLLIIETGGDNEQFF.

The rearrangement links TRBV20-1 to TRBJ2-2; the match to TRBD1 covers 8 bases. The CDR3 runs to 14 residues. The V and J ends lost 3 bases and 5 bases, in that order; junction bases with no gene match: 5. Germline-derived CDR1 and CDR2 are DFQATT and SNEGSKA (reference sequence). This chain's CDR3 is CSARTGDETGELFF. In nucleotides, the CDR3 is TGCAGTGCTAGGACAGGGGACGAGACCGGGGAGCTGTTTTTT.

Worth noting for this clonotype: An end of the junction differs from the germline gene, which may be a read error. The chain recombines TRBV7-2 with TRBJ2-7; 11 bases match TRBD2. This CDR3 spans 14 amino acids. Germline values: CDR1 SGHTA, CDR2 FQGNSA. The CDR3 protein is CASGFSGRVNEQYF. For the CDR3, the DNA is TGTGCCAGCGGCTTTAGCGGGAGGGTCAACGAGCAGTACTTC.

The V and J genes are TRBV7-9 and TRBJ2-3; 10 bases agree with TRBD2. Trimming removed 4 bases from V and 0 bases from J; junction bases left unmatched: 4. The CDR3 consists of 16 residues. Germline CDR1 SEHNR, CDR2 FQNEAQ (reference sequence). CDR3: CASSYGLAASTDTQYF. In DNA form, the CDR3 reads TGTGCCAGCAGCTACGGACTAGCGGCAAGCACAGATACGCAGTATTTT. Using reference TRBV7-9 and TRBJ2-3 for the parts outside the CDR3, the full variable domain is DTGVSQNPRHKITKRGQNVTFRCDPISEHNRLYWYRQTLGQGPEFLTYFQNEAQLEKSRLLSDRFSAERPKGSFSTLEIQRTEQGDSAMYLCASSYGLAASTDTQYFGPGTRLTVL.

The gene calls are TRBV12-3 or TRBV12-4 and TRBJ1-2; D is perhaps TRBD1 (5 bases). Deletions cut 6 bases from V and 7 bases from J, with 12 bases between. The CDR3 covers 12 residues. Here the CDR3 reads CASRGADGGYTF. CDR3 in DNA: TGTGCCAGCAGAGGGGCGGATGGTGGCTACACCTTC.

This clonotype was counted ten times or more. The V and J genes are TRBV20-1 and TRBJ2-7, with TRBD2 matching 7 bases. CDR1 DFQATT and CDR2 SNEGSKA come from the germline V gene (reference sequence). This CDR3 is 12 amino acids long. Trimming at V came to 1 base and at J to 7 bases, leaving 4 bases not matched to a gene. The CDR3 sequence: CSARGREWEQYF. The DNA for the CDR3 is TGCAGTGCTAGAGGGCGGGAGTGGGAGCAGTACTTC.

The chain combines TRBV30 with TRBJ2-7; 10 bases map to TRBD2. Germline V gene sequence: CDR1 GTSNPN, CDR2 SVGIG (reference sequence). The CDR3 spans 15 residues. CDR3 in amino acids: CALDWLAGDRYEQYF. The CDR3, as DNA: TGTGCTCTGGACTGGCTAGCGGGAGATCGGTACGAGCAGTACTTC.